The 24 T cell receptor beta chains reported below all come from one sample, sequenced in a study of T cell responses to AZD1222 COVID-19 vaccine. Sequencing was performed with immunoSEQ multiplex PCR; in TCRdb, only in-frame clones are kept and a portion is missing. The sample holds about 120,000 clones, around 87% seen once. This specimen consisted of peripheral blood, obtained 28 days after the second AZD1222 dose. All receptors derive from an adult who received the AZD1222 COVID-19 vaccine.

The chain uses TRBV25-1 and TRBJ2-3; TRBD1 aligns across 7 bases. V was pared by 5 bases and J by 3 bases, with 5 bases of the junction left unmatched. This CDR3 contains 14 residues. Germline assignment: CDR1 MGHDK and CDR2 SYGVNS. The CDR3: CASSRDSLTDTQYF. As DNA, the CDR3 is TGTGCCAGCAGTCGGGACAGCTTAACAGATACGCAGTATTTT.

The chain links TRBV6-1 to TRBJ1-1, with D hard to call. The CDR3 contains 15 residues. V lost 3 bases, J lost 0 bases, and 11 bases lay in between. Looked up from germline, CDR1 is MNHNS and CDR2 is SASEGT. CDR3 region: CASSDFGQLNTEAFF. For the CDR3, the DNA is TGTGCCAGCAGTGATTTTGGTCAGTTGAACACTGAAGCTTTCTTT.

The J gene is TRBJ1-1, the V gene TRBV7-9, with a possible D match to TRBD1 (5 bases). The CDR3 has 15 residues. Germline CDR1 reads SEHNR; CDR2 reads FQNEAQ (reference sequence). V lost 1 base and J 5 bases, leaving 14 bases between the germline ends. CDR3 protein: CASSLVGAPRTEAFF. In DNA, the CDR3 is TGTGCCAGCAGCTTAGTCGGGGCGCCGAGGACTGAAGCTTTCTTT.

The chain couples TRBV10-3 to TRBJ1-6; possibly TRBD1 for D (5 bases). The CDR3 sequence is 16 residues long. Germline V gives CDR1 ENHRY, CDR2 SYGVKD. The germline V and J ends were trimmed by 4 bases and 7 bases, with 17 bases remaining between them. CDR3 nucleotide sequence: TGTGCCATCAGTGCCAGGGACGGGAGTTCCAATTCACCCCTCCACTTT. Its protein is CAISARDGSSNSPLHF.

The CDR3 nucleotides read TGTGCCAGCAGCGTTTATGCGGGGGGCCTTCAGGGCTACACCTTC. Translated: CASSVYAGGLQGYTF. This sequence joins TRBV7-6 and TRBJ1-2, with a tentative D call TRBD1 (6 bases). The length of the CDR3 is 15 residues. The V gene lost 5 bases and the J gene lost 8 bases, with 21 bases spanning the gap. CDR1 and CDR2 from the germline V gene are SGHVS and FNYEAQ.

The chain links TRBV19 to TRBJ1-2, with TRBD1 identical over 11 bases. Germline assignment: CDR1 LNHDA and CDR2 SQIVND (reference sequence). This CDR3 region has 14 residues. Trimming cost V 4 bases and J 8 bases; bases outside gene matches: 6. CDR3 coding DNA: TGTGCCAGTAGTACGGGACAGGGGGTAGGGGGCTACACCTTC. Translating it yields CASSTGQGVGGYTF.

CDR3 region: CASSHEGGAGEKLFF. The CDR3 DNA reads TGTGCCAGCAGCCATGAAGGAGGGGCCGGGGAAAAACTGTTTTTT. The rearrangement joins TRBV3-1 (or the pseudogene TRBV3-2) to TRBJ1-4; D might be TRBD1 (5 bases). The CDR3 consists of 15 residues. V was pared by 3 bases and J by 8 bases, with 16 bases between. Germline CDR1 and CDR2: LGHDT and YNNKEL (reference sequence).

The chain couples TRBV10-3 to TRBJ2-3; TRBD2 matches at 12 bases. Germline CDR1 and CDR2: ENHRY and SYGVKD. The trim removed 1 base at V and 0 bases at J, leaving 8 bases unmatched. This CDR3 has 19 residues. The CDR3 DNA is TGTGCCATCAGTGAGTATTGGACTAGCGGGGATTCTAGCACAGATACGCAGTATTTT. It yields the protein CAISEYWTSGDSSTDTQYF.

The chain has TRBV3-1 (or the pseudogene TRBV3-2) and TRBJ2-1; D remains ambiguous. Germline CDR1 is LGHDT and CDR2 is YNNKEL (reference sequence). Trimming removed 3 bases at V and 0 bases at J, with 18 bases between. This CDR3 spans 18 amino acids. CDR3 DNA sequence: TGTGCCAGCAGCCACCCACGACGGGCGACACGCTCCTACAATGAGCAGTTCTTC. Amino acid sequence: CASSHPRRATRSYNEQFF.

V gene TRBV5-6 combines with J gene TRBJ1-3; 9 bases match TRBD1. The J segment lost 0 bases and the V segment lost 4 bases, leaving 5 bases of the junction unmatched. This CDR3 spans 16 amino acids. Germline lookup yields CDR1 SGHDT and CDR2 YYEEEE. DNA for the CDR3: TGTGCCAGCAGCGCCGGGACAGGGCGCTCTGGAAACACCATATATTTT. Amino acids: CASSAGTGRSGNTIYF.

The chain links TRBV10-3 to TRBJ1-1; D call uncertain. The CDR3 loop spans 14 amino acids. Germline values: CDR1 ENHRY, CDR2 SYGVKD. Trimming pared 3 bases from V and 8 bases from J, leaving 16 bases between. The DNA for the CDR3 is TGTGCCATCAGTGAATTGATGGAACTAGGGGAAGCTTTCTTT. Translating it yields CAISELMELGEAFF.

This chain links TRBV3-1 (or the pseudogene TRBV3-2) with TRBJ2-1; D gene ambiguous. With 4 bases removed from V and 3 bases from J, the gap between germline ends came to 10 bases. Germline-derived CDR1 and CDR2 are LGHDT and YNNKEL (reference sequence). CDR3 length equals 14 residues. CDR3 sequence: CASSPRLVYNEQFF. In DNA, the CDR3 is TGTGCCAGCAGCCCCCGGCTAGTCTACAATGAGCAGTTCTTC.

The chain couples TRBV9 to TRBJ1-2; 10 bases line up with TRBD1. CDR1 and CDR2 from the germline V gene are SGDLS and YYNGEE. The CDR3 covers 18 residues. The J segment lost 2 bases and the V segment lost 0 bases, leaving 10 bases of the junction unmatched. The CDR3 reads CASSVVSGDRGTNYGYTF. DNA of the CDR3: TGTGCCAGCAGCGTAGTGTCAGGGGACAGGGGAACCAACTATGGCTACACCTTC. Variable domain in full (rest from reference TRBV9 and TRBJ1-2): DSGVTQTPKHLITATGQRVTLRCSPRSGDLSVYWYQQSLDQGLQFLIQYYNGEERAKGNILERFSAQQFPDLHSELNLSSLELGDSALYFCASSVVSGDRGTNYGYTFGSGTRLTVV.

The chain uses TRBV6-6 and TRBJ1-1, with D unresolved. The V gene lost 6 bases and the J gene lost 2 bases, with 16 bases spanning the gap. Germline V CDR1 and CDR2: MNHNY, SVGAGI (reference sequence). The CDR3 is 15 residues long. DNA for the CDR3: TGTGCCAGCAGCCCGCTAGGTTTGAGTAACACTGAAGCTTTCTTT. As protein: CASSPLGLSNTEAFF.

The chain links TRBV7-9 to TRBJ1-1, with TRBD1 as a possible D gene (6 bases). Germline V gene sequence: CDR1 SEHNR, CDR2 FQNEAQ (reference sequence). Trimming took 7 bases from V and 0 from J, leaving 12 bases between them. CDR3 length equals 14 residues. In nucleotides, the CDR3 is TGTGCCAGCACCCTAGCAGGGGTGAACACTGAAGCTTTCTTT. It is translated as CASTLAGVNTEAFF.

On this clone: At one of its ends the junction is not consistent with the germline gene, which may arise from a read error. The genes are TRBV5-1 and TRBJ1-1, with D unclear. CDR3 length equals 12 residues. Germline V lookup: CDR1 SGHRS, CDR2 YFSETQ. CDR3 in amino acids: CASRLGNTEAFF. The CDR3 DNA reads as TGCGCCAGCAGATTGGGGAACACTGAAGCTTTCTTT. Using reference TRBV5-1 and TRBJ1-1 for the parts outside the CDR3, the full variable domain is KAGVTQTPRYLIKTRGQQVTLSCSPISGHRSVSWYQQTPGQGLQFLFEYFSETQRNKGNFPGRFSGRQFSNSRSEMNVSTLELGDSALYLCASRLGNTEAFFGQGTRLTVV.

The gene calls are TRBV29-1 and TRBJ1-1; perhaps TRBD1 as D (6 bases). Trimming left V 6 bases short and J 3 bases short, with 14 bases between. Germline V gene sequence: CDR1 SQVTM, CDR2 ANQGSEA. The CDR3 spans 13 residues. The CDR3 nucleotides read TGCAGCGTCTCGGGGGCGAGGGACACTGAAGCTTTCTTT. As protein: CSVSGARDTEAFF. The full variable domain, rest sourced from reference TRBV29-1 and TRBJ1-1, is SAVISQKPSRDICQRGTSLTIQCQVDSQVTMMFWYRQQPGQSLTLIATANQGSEATYESGFVIDKFPISRPNLTFSTLTVSNMSPEDSSIYLCSVSGARDTEAFFGQGTRLTVV.

The V call is TRBV7-6, the J call TRBJ2-1; either TRBD1 or TRBD2 may fit D (5 bases each). Trimming shortened V by 1 base and J by 0 bases, and 10 bases separated the two germline ends. The CDR3 extends over 16 amino acids. The germline CDR1 and CDR2 sequences are SGHVS and FNYEAQ. The CDR3 bases are TGTGCCAGCAGCTTAGTCGCGAGGGGCTCCTACAATGAGCAGTTCTTC. Translating it yields CASSLVARGSYNEQFF. The full variable domain, with the rest looked up from reference TRBV7-6 and TRBJ2-1, is GAGVSQSPRYKVTKRGQDVALRCDPISGHVSLYWYRQALGQGPEFLTYFNYEAQQDKSGLPNDRFSAERPEGSISTLTIQRTEQRDSAMYRCASSLVARGSYNEQFFGPGTRLTVL.

A single count supports this clone. The J gene is TRBJ1-1, the V gene TRBV11-2; D uncertain. CDR3 length equals 14 residues. Per germline, CDR1 SGHAT and CDR2 FQNNGV. Trimming shortened V by 4 bases and J by 1 base, and 10 bases separated the two germline ends. The CDR3 protein is CASSSQTGNTEAFF. The CDR3 nucleotides are TGTGCCAGCAGCTCTCAGACGGGGAACACTGAAGCTTTCTTT.

This rearrangement joins TRBV6-5 to TRBJ1-2; 12 bases align to TRBD1. The CDR3 runs to 16 residues. With 0 bases clipped from V and 5 bases from J, the junction kept 4 bases outside the gene matches. Germline V gene sequence: CDR1 MNHEY, CDR2 SVGAGI. The CDR3 here is CASSYSGQGAEYGYTF. In DNA form, the CDR3 reads TGTGCCAGCAGTTACTCGGGACAGGGGGCCGAATATGGCTACACCTTC.

The genes are TRBV19 and TRBJ1-5; 9 positions match TRBD1. This CDR3 comprises 16 residues. The V and J ends lost 0 bases and 4 bases, in that order; junction bases with no gene match: 4. Germline V CDR1 and CDR2: LNHDA, SQIVND (reference sequence). CDR3 sequence: CASSIDGTGSNQPQHF. The CDR3 DNA sequence: TGTGCCAGTAGTATAGATGGGACAGGGAGTAATCAGCCCCAGCATTTT. Using reference TRBV19 and TRBJ1-5 for the parts outside the CDR3, the full variable domain is DGGITQSPKYLFRKEGQNVTLSCEQNLNHDAMYWYRQDPGQGLRLIYYSQIVNDFQKGDIAEGYSVSREKKESFPLTVTSAQKNPTAFYLCASSIDGTGSNQPQHFGDGTRLSIL.

This chain uses TRBV3-1 (or the pseudogene TRBV3-2) with TRBJ2-1, with 7 nucleotides matching TRBD1. This CDR3 is 17 amino acids long. CDR1 is LGHDT, CDR2 YNNKEL, per germline (reference sequence). J gave up 7 bases and V 3 bases, and 15 bases lay outside the gene matches. CDR3 in DNA: TGTGCCAGCAGCCAGTTGTTACAAGGGGGCAGGCGGAATGAGCAGTTCTTC. Translated: CASSQLLQGGRRNEQFF.

The CDR3 region has the DNA TGCGCCAGCAGCCAAGGAGCGGGACCAGATACGCAGTATTTT. Translated: CASSQGAGPDTQYF. The chain combines TRBV4-3 with TRBJ2-3; TRBD2 matches at 7 bases. The CDR3 is 14 amino acids. Germline V lookup: CDR1 LGHNA, CDR2 YSLEER. Germline trimming cut 1 base from V and 4 bases from J; bases unmatched to any gene: 2.

The CDR3 DNA is TGTGCCAGCGGATTCGGAGGAAGCAATTCACCCCTCCACTTT. Residues: CASGFGGSNSPLHF. The gene calls are TRBV4-2 and TRBJ1-6; D is uncertain. Germline V gene data show CDR1 as LGHNA and CDR2 as YNFKEQ. Trimming pared 8 bases from V and 7 bases from J, leaving 15 bases between. This CDR3 has 14 amino acids.